This T cell receptor beta chain emerged from a study of shared clonotypes between healthy human individuals. Clones were sequenced by immunoSEQ multiplex PCR, and TCRdb holds only the in-frame ones, with some missing. Counted here are about 980,000 clones, 76% occurring once; the ten biggest clones make up roughly 1.5%. Participating donors were healthy, HIV-negative adults free of recent acute infections or vaccinations. The source of this sequence is a man between 18 and 29 years old in good health. The sample comprised memory CD4+ T cells sorted from blood. The subset here: CD45RA-negative fraction.

CDR3 protein: CASSLNRDSEAFF. CDR3 in DNA: TGTGCCAGCAGCTTAAACCGGGACAGTGAAGCTTTCTTT. V gene TRBV13 combines with J gene TRBJ1-1, with 7 bases matching TRBD1. The germline gives CDR1 PRHDT, CDR2 FYEKMQ (reference sequence). The CDR3 extends over 13 amino acids. V lost 2 bases and J lost 7; bases outside the gene matches: 4.